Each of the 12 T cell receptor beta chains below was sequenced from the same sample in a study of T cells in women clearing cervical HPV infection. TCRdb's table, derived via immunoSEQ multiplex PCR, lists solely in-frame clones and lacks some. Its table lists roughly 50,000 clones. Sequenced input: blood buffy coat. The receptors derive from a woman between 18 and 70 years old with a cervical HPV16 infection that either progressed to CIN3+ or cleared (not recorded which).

The CDR3 protein is CSGVGLADNEQFF. The DNA read from the CDR3 is TGCAGTGGGGTCGGACTAGCAGATAATGAG. The chain carries TRBV20-1 and TRBJ2-1, with 8 bases lining up with TRBD2. The DNA ends 3 residues before the CDR3 does, and the rest of the CDR3 is filled in from the germline J gene. The CDR3 has 13 residues. V lost 7 bases and J lost 7; bases outside the gene matches: 9. Germline V CDR1 and CDR2: DFQATT, SNEGSKA (reference sequence).

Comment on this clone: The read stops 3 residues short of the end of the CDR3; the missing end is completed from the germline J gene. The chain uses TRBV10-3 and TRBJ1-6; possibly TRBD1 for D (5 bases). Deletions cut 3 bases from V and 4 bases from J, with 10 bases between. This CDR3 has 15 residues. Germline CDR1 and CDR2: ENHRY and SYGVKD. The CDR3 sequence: CAISDVGGYNSPLHF. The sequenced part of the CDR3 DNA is TGTGCCATCAGTGATGTTGGGGGGTATAATTCACCC.

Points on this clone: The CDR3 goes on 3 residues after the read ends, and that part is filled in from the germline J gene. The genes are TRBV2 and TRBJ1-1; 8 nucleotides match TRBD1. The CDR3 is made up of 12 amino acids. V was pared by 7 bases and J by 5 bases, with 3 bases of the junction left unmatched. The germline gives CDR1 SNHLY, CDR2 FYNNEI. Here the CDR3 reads CASIRQGTEAFF. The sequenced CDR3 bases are TGTGCCAGCATCAGACAGGGGACTGAA.

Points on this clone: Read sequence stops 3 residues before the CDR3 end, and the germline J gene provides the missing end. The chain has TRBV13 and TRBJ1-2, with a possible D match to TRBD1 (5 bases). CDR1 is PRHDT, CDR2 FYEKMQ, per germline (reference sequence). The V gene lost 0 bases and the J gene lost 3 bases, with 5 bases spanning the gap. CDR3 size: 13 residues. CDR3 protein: CASSLGRDYGYTF. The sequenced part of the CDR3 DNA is TGTGCCAGCAGCTTAGGCAGGGACTATGGC.

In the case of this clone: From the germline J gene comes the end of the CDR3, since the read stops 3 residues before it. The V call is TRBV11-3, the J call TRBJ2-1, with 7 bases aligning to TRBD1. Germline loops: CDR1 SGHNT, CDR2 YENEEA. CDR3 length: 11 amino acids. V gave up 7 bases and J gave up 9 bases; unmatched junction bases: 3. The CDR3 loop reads CASTSGGEQFF. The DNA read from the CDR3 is TGTGCCAGCACCTCAGGGGGTGAG.

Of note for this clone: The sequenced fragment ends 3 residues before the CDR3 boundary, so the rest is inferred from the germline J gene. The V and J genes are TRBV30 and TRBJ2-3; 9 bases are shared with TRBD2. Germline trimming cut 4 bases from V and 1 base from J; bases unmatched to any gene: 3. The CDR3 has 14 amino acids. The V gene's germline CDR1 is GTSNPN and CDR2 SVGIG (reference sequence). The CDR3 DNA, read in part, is TGTGCCTGGACTAGCGGGGTTGGCACAGATACG. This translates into CAWTSGVGTDT. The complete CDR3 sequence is CAWTSGVGTDTQYF.

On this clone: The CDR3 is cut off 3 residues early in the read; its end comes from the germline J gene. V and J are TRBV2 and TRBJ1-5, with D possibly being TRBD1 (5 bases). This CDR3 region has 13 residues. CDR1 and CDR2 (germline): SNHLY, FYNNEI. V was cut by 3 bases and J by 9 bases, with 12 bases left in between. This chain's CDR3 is CASSEGGGGPQHF. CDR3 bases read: TGTGCCAGCAGTGAGGGCGGCGGGGGGCCC.

The CDR3 spells CASSLLVGNRPAFF. The part of the CDR3 DNA that was read is TGTGCCAGCAGCTTATTAGTTGGCAACAGGCCT. This chain connects TRBV7-2 to TRBJ1-1; TRBD1 might be the D (5 bases). Sequencing ends 3 residues short of the CDR3 end; the germline J gene provides the rest. Germline assignment: CDR1 SGHTA and CDR2 FQGNSA. This CDR3 has 14 amino acids.

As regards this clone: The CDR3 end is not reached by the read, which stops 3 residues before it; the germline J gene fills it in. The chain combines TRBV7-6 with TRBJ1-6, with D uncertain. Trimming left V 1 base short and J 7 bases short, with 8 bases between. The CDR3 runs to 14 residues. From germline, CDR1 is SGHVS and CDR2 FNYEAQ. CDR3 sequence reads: CASSLGAENSPLHF. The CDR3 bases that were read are TGTGCCAGCAGCTTAGGGGCAGAGAATTCACCC.

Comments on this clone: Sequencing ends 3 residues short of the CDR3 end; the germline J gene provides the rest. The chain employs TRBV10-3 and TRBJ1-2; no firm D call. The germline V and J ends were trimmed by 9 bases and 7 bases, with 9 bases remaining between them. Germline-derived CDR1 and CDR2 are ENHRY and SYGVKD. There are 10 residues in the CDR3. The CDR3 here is CAISRSGYTF. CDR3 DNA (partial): TGTGCCATTTCGCGGTCTGGC.

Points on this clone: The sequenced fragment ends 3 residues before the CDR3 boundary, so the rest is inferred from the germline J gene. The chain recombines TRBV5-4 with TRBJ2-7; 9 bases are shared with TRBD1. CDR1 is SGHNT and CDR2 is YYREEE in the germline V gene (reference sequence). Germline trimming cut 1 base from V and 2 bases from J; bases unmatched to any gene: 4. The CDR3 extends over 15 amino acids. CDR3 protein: CASSLTGGGTYEQYF. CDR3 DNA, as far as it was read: TGTGCCAGCAGCTTGACAGGGGGCGGGACCTACGAG.

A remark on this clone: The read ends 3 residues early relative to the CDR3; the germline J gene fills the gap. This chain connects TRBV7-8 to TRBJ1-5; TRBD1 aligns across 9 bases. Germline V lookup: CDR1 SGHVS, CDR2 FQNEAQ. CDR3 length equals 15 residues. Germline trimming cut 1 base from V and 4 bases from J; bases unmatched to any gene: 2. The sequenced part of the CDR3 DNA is TGTGCCAGCAGCTTAGGACAGGGGGTGAATCAGCCC. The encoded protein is CASSLGQGVNQP. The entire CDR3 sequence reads CASSLGQGVNQPQHF.